Listed below are T cell receptor beta chains from one sample, sequenced in a study of blood T cells in healthy people across ages. One entry per CDR3 protein, called by TCRdb with MiXCR from the 5' RACE reads. The sample contains around 1,700,000 distinct CDR3 sequences, 25% to 30% of which appear only once. Sequencing was done on a sample of blood. These receptors originate from a woman under 40 in good health. The CDR3 runs from the conserved cysteine through the conserved F or W. A D gene is named only where the DNA matches it firmly. Clone size, where shown, is once, few, many, or a class for clones that have expanded.

len: 16; j_gene: TRBJ2-1; v_gene: TRBV9; abundance: -; d_gene: TRBD2; CDR3aa: CASSGSSGRAGGEQFF; CDR3nt: TGTGCCAGCAGCGGGTCTAGCGGGAGGGCCGGGGGTGAGCAGTTCTTC
len: 12; j_gene: TRBJ1-1; v_gene: TRBV6-2/TRBV6-3; abundance: few; d_gene: -; CDR3aa: CASSYSPMEAFF; CDR3nt: TGTGCCAGCAGTTATTCCCCCATGGAAGCTTTCTTT
len: 16; j_gene: TRBJ2-3; v_gene: TRBV12-3/TRBV12-4; abundance: few; d_gene: TRBD2; CDR3aa: CASNRASGGATDTQYF; CDR3nt: TGTGCCAGCAACAGGGCTAGCGGGGGGGCAACAGATACGCAGTATTTT
len: 18; j_gene: TRBJ2-5; v_gene: TRBV7-2; abundance: few; d_gene: TRBD2; CDR3aa: CASSLRGVSGRIQETQYF; CDR3nt: TGTGCCAGCAGCTTAAGGGGCGTAAGCGGGAGGATCCAAGAGACCCAGTACTTC
len: 12; j_gene: TRBJ1-2; v_gene: TRBV6-2/TRBV6-3; abundance: -; d_gene: -; CDR3aa: CASSPALIPATF; CDR3nt: TGTGCCAGCAGCCCCGCTTTAATACCGGCCACCTTC
len: 11; j_gene: TRBJ1-2; v_gene: TRBV12-3/TRBV12-4; abundance: many; d_gene: -; CDR3aa: CASSLMGGYTF; CDR3nt: TGTGCCAGCAGTTTGATGGGTGGCTACACCTTC
len: 16; j_gene: TRBJ2-1; v_gene: TRBV6-2/TRBV6-3; abundance: few; d_gene: TRBD1; CDR3aa: CASRPSGKGGHNEQFF; CDR3nt: TGTGCCAGCAGACCCAGCGGCAAAGGGGGCCACAATGAGCAGTTCTTC
len: 13; j_gene: TRBJ1-1; v_gene: TRBV29-1; abundance: few; d_gene: TRBD1; CDR3aa: CSVTRGGDTEAFF; CDR3nt: TGCAGCGTTACCAGGGGGGGGGACACTGAAGCTTTCTTT
len: 16; j_gene: TRBJ1-5; v_gene: TRBV27; abundance: -; d_gene: TRBD1; CDR3aa: CASSLQGAPGNQPQHF; CDR3nt: TGTGCCAGCAGTTTACAGGGGGCGCCGGGCAATCAGCCCCAGCATTTT
len: 15; j_gene: TRBJ2-1; v_gene: TRBV9; abundance: -; d_gene: -; CDR3aa: CASSTGRESYNEQFF; CDR3nt: TGTGCCAGCAGTACCGGACGGGAGAGCTACAATGAGCAGTTCTTC
len: 14; j_gene: TRBJ2-7; v_gene: TRBV28; abundance: few; d_gene: -; CDR3aa: CASSFSRGTYEQYF; CDR3nt: TGTGCCAGCAGTTTCAGTAGGGGTACCTACGAGCAGTACTTC
len: 14; j_gene: TRBJ1-4; v_gene: TRBV5-1; abundance: few; d_gene: TRBD1; CDR3aa: CASSLTGEEEKLFF; CDR3nt: TGCGCCAGCAGCTTGACAGGGGAAGAAGAAAAACTGTTTTTT
len: 14; j_gene: TRBJ2-3; v_gene: TRBV6-1; abundance: few; d_gene: -; CDR3aa: CASSIVEGTDTQYF; CDR3nt: TGTGCCAGCAGTATCGTGGAGGGCACAGATACGCAGTATTTT
len: 16; j_gene: TRBJ1-2; v_gene: TRBV6-5; abundance: -; d_gene: TRBD1; CDR3aa: CASSYSNPGGFYGYTF; CDR3nt: TGTGCCAGCAGTTACTCGAATCCAGGGGGCTTCTATGGCTACACCTTT
len: 10; j_gene: TRBJ2-2; v_gene: TRBV29-1; abundance: once; d_gene: -; CDR3aa: CSAEYGELFF; CDR3nt: TGCAGCGCTGAATACGGGGAGCTGTTTTTT
len: 14; j_gene: TRBJ1-1; v_gene: TRBV29-1; abundance: once; d_gene: -; CDR3aa: CSVSRTLRDTEAFF; CDR3nt: TGCAGCGTGTCTCGGACATTACGGGACACTGAAGCTTTCTTT
len: 16; j_gene: TRBJ1-2; v_gene: TRBV11-2; abundance: -; d_gene: -; CDR3aa: CASSLVLRDIRSGYTF; CDR3nt: TGTGCCAGCAGCTTAGTTCTTAGGGATATCAGATCTGGCTACACCTTC
len: 16; j_gene: TRBJ2-7; v_gene: TRBV7-2; abundance: -; d_gene: TRBD1; CDR3aa: CASSENVGAGGFEQYF; CDR3nt: TGTGCCAGCAGCGAAAACGTCGGGGCAGGGGGCTTCGAGCAGTACTTC
len: 15; j_gene: TRBJ1-2; v_gene: TRBV12-3/TRBV12-4; abundance: few; d_gene: TRBD1; CDR3aa: CASMRQGLANYGYTF; CDR3nt: TGTGCCAGCATGAGACAGGGACTAGCTAACTATGGCTACACCTTC
len: 13; j_gene: TRBJ2-1; v_gene: TRBV20-1; abundance: -; d_gene: -; CDR3aa: CSANSGANNEQFF; CDR3nt: TGCAGTGCTAACAGCGGAGCTAACAATGAGCAGTTCTTC
len: 10; j_gene: TRBJ1-2; v_gene: TRBV28; abundance: -; d_gene: -; CDR3aa: CASGRGLFTF; CDR3nt: TGTGCCAGCGGCCGGGGATTGTTCACCTTC
len: 13; j_gene: TRBJ2-7; v_gene: TRBV5-5; abundance: -; d_gene: -; CDR3aa: CASSSEPGTLQYF; CDR3nt: TGTGCCAGCAGCTCGGAACCCGGGACATTGCAGTACTTC
len: 13; j_gene: TRBJ1-1; v_gene: TRBV6-5; abundance: -; d_gene: -; CDR3aa: CASSASRVAEAFF; CDR3nt: TGTGCCAGCAGCGCCAGCAGGGTAGCTGAAGCTTTCTTT
len: 14; j_gene: TRBJ1-2; v_gene: TRBV2; abundance: few; d_gene: TRBD1; CDR3aa: CASRPGQVVYGYTF; CDR3nt: TGTGCCAGCAGGCCGGGACAGGTCGTCTATGGCTACACCTTC
len: 13; j_gene: TRBJ2-2; v_gene: TRBV20-1; abundance: few; d_gene: -; CDR3aa: CSARGLNTGELFF; CDR3nt: TGCAGTGCTAGGGGTCTCAACACCGGGGAGCTGTTTTTT
len: 17; j_gene: TRBJ2-5; v_gene: TRBV10-3; abundance: -; d_gene: TRBD2; CDR3aa: CAIGRTSGAGGQETQYF; CDR3nt: TGTGCCATTGGGCGGACTAGCGGAGCAGGGGGCCAAGAGACCCAGTACTTC
len: 15; j_gene: TRBJ2-1; v_gene: TRBV2; abundance: -; d_gene: TRBD1; CDR3aa: CASSGEGQGVNEQFF; CDR3nt: TGTGCCAGCAGTGGAGAGGGGCAGGGGGTCAATGAGCAGTTCTTC
len: 15; j_gene: TRBJ2-2; v_gene: TRBV3-1; abundance: -; d_gene: -; CDR3aa: CASSQDHGGTGELFF; CDR3nt: TGTGCCAGCAGCCAAGATCACGGGGGCACCGGGGAGCTGTTTTTT
len: 16; j_gene: TRBJ1-6; v_gene: TRBV10-2; abundance: -; d_gene: TRBD1; CDR3aa: CASSESQGALGSPLHF; CDR3nt: TGCGCCAGCAGTGAGTCTCAGGGGGCCTTAGGTTCACCCCTCCACTTT
len: 14; j_gene: TRBJ1-1; v_gene: TRBV7-9; abundance: few; d_gene: -; CDR3aa: CASSAYRENTEAFF; CDR3nt: TGTGCCAGCAGCGCGTACAGGGAAAACACTGAAGCTTTCTTT
len: 12; j_gene: TRBJ2-1; v_gene: TRBV6-5; abundance: -; d_gene: -; CDR3aa: CVSSAVNNEQFF; CDR3nt: TGTGTCAGCAGTGCGGTTAACAATGAGCAGTTCTTC
len: 15; j_gene: TRBJ2-1; v_gene: TRBV5-1; abundance: -; d_gene: -; CDR3aa: CASSQSGQSHSEQFF; CDR3nt: TGCGCCAGCAGTCAGTCAGGACAGTCTCACAGTGAGCAGTTCTTC
len: 15; j_gene: TRBJ1-6; v_gene: TRBV20-1; abundance: -; d_gene: -; CDR3aa: CSARDGAEAYSPLHF; CDR3nt: TGCAGTGCTAGAGATGGGGCGGAGGCATATTCACCCCTCCACTTT
len: 15; j_gene: TRBJ1-1; v_gene: TRBV5-5; abundance: -; d_gene: TRBD1; CDR3aa: CASSIQQGWGTEAFF; CDR3nt: TGTGCCAGCAGCATCCAACAGGGGTGGGGCACTGAAGCTTTCTTT
len: 16; j_gene: TRBJ2-6; v_gene: TRBV28; abundance: -; d_gene: -; CDR3aa: CAGSPHREPGANVLTF; CDR3nt: TGTGCCGGCAGTCCTCATAGGGAGCCCGGGGCCAACGTCCTGACTTTC
len: 15; j_gene: TRBJ2-3; v_gene: TRBV2; abundance: few; d_gene: TRBD2; CDR3aa: CASSAELAEGDTQYF; CDR3nt: TGTGCCAGCAGTGCGGAACTAGCGGAAGGAGATACGCAGTATTTT
len: 13; j_gene: TRBJ2-7; v_gene: TRBV12-3/TRBV12-4; abundance: -; d_gene: -; CDR3aa: CASSLDYNYEQYF; CDR3nt: TGTGCCAGCAGTTTGGACTACAACTACGAGCAGTACTTC
len: 12; j_gene: TRBJ2-5; v_gene: TRBV6-6; abundance: -; d_gene: -; CDR3aa: CASSYKQETQYF; CDR3nt: TGTGCCAGCAGTTACAAACAAGAGACCCAGTACTTC
len: 15; j_gene: TRBJ2-7; v_gene: TRBV14; abundance: -; d_gene: TRBD2; CDR3aa: CASSQGDYTYNEQYF; CDR3nt: TGTGCCAGCAGCCAGGGGGACTACACGTACAATGAGCAGTACTTC
len: 12; j_gene: TRBJ2-1; v_gene: TRBV10-3; abundance: -; d_gene: -; CDR3aa: CAIRGGSNEQFF; CDR3nt: TGTGCCATCAGAGGCGGTTCCAATGAGCAGTTCTTC
len: 16; j_gene: TRBJ2-1; v_gene: TRBV12-3/TRBV12-4; abundance: few; d_gene: TRBD2; CDR3aa: CASSSTSALPYNEQFF; CDR3nt: TGTGCCAGCAGTTCTACTAGCGCCCTACCCTACAATGAGCAGTTCTTC
len: 12; j_gene: TRBJ2-3; v_gene: TRBV15; abundance: -; d_gene: -; CDR3aa: CATSRASDTQYF; CDR3nt: TGTGCCACCAGCAGAGCCTCAGATACGCAGTATTTT
len: 14; j_gene: TRBJ2-5; v_gene: TRBV28; abundance: many; d_gene: -; CDR3aa: CASSRLEWGETQYF; CDR3nt: TGTGCCAGCAGCAGACTAGAATGGGGGGAGACCCAGTACTTC